This TCR beta chain was recorded in a study of graft-versus-host responses after intestinal transplantation. The repertoire was sequenced with immunoSEQ multiplex PCR; TCRdb's copy has only in-frame clones and lacks some. The sample lists about 21,000 clones; 55% to 60% were seen once. Germline V gene data show CDR1 as MRHNA and CDR2 as SNTAGT. V gave up 3 bases and J gave up 2 bases, with 7 bases separating them. The CDR3 extends over 13 amino acids. This clone was counted only a few times. Study-wide points: Graft-donor T cell macrochimerism in patients accompanied high graft-versus-host to host-versus-graft clonal ratios in allografts.

Co-plating was performed using about 200,000 CFSE-labeled responder cells and about 200,000 irradiated, violet-dye-labeled stimulator cells. The V call is TRBV6-4, the J call TRBJ1-2; D uncertain. The TCR sequence derives from a human patient who received an intestinal transplant. The input for sequencing was alloreactive CD4+ T cells from a mixed lymphocyte reaction culture, taken before intestinal transplant. Subset given: CFSE-low proliferating T cells sorted from approximately six-day pre-transplant mixed lymphocyte reaction (GvH or HvG direction). The CDR3 is CASSELRNYGYTF. Written as DNA, the CDR3 is TGTGCCAGCAGTGAACTGAGGAACTATGGCTACACCTTC.